Following are 31 T cell receptor beta chains from one sample sequenced in a study of shared clonotypes between healthy human individuals. CD45RO-negative cells were positively selected for CCR7, leaving out terminally differentiated effector memory CD45RA+ cells. Produced via immunoSEQ multiplex PCR; TCRdb's table is partial and in-frame only. Among some 580,000 clones listed, about 98% were seen once. The sample comprised naive CD8+ T cells sorted from blood. These receptors all come from a man aged 25 to 45 in good health.

The chain uses TRBV29-1 and TRBJ2-7; 10 nucleotides match TRBD2. After removal of 7 bases from V and 6 bases from J, the junction contained 9 bases not matched to a gene. This CDR3 comprises 13 residues. From germline, CDR1 is SQVTM and CDR2 ANQGSEA. This CDR3 reads CSATGLAAGEQYF. CDR3 nucleotides: TGCAGCGCCACTGGACTAGCGGCCGGCGAGCAGTACTTC.

A few counts support this clone. The V call is TRBV20-1, the J call TRBJ2-1; D gene unclear. Trimming cost V 5 bases and J 7 bases, with 9 bases left between them. This CDR3 is 11 amino acids long. The V gene's germline CDR1 is DFQATT and CDR2 SNEGSKA (reference sequence). The chain's CDR3 is CSAAYWNEQFF. The CDR3 nucleotides are TGCAGTGCTGCCTACTGGAATGAGCAGTTCTTC.

V is TRBV5-1 and J is TRBJ2-1, with no clear D. The CDR3 has 14 residues. V was clipped by 2 bases and J by 8 bases, with 14 bases between them. The germline CDR1 and CDR2 sequences are SGHRS and YFSETQ. CDR3 region: CASSFDSNPHEQFF. The CDR3 DNA is TGCGCCAGCAGCTTTGACTCAAACCCCCATGAGCAGTTCTTC.

The V and J genes are TRBV15 and TRBJ2-7; 8 bases are shared with TRBD1. This CDR3 has 13 amino acids. V shed 8 bases, J shed 4 bases, and the junction held 7 bases outside the gene matches. Looked up from germline, CDR1 is LNHNV and CDR2 is YYDKDF (reference sequence). The CDR3 nucleotides read TGTGCCACCTCCGAGGACAGGGATTACGAGCAGTACTTC. Protein sequence: CATSEDRDYEQYF.

In this sample, this clone turned up once. The genes are TRBV5-1 and TRBJ2-3; D might be TRBD1 or TRBD2, each matching 6 bases. The germline gives CDR1 SGHRS, CDR2 YFSETQ. The CDR3 runs to 14 residues. Trimming took off 1 base at V and 3 bases at J, with 9 bases between the two ends. In nucleotides, the CDR3 is TGCGCCAGCAGCTTGCAAGGGGGGACAGATACGCAGTATTTT. Its translation is CASSLQGGTDTQYF.

This clone has a single count. The DNA for the CDR3 is TGTGCCAGCAGTGGTGGGGAGGCTGAGCAGTTCTTC. It is translated as CASSGGEAEQFF. The chain uses TRBV28 and TRBJ2-1; tentative D call: TRBD2 (6 bases). Germline V gene lookup returns CDR1 MDHEN and CDR2 SYDVKM. Between the trimmed V and J ends, which lost 5 bases and 9 bases, there was a span of 11 bases. This CDR3 comprises 12 residues.

The chain links TRBV6-5 to TRBJ2-7, with D tentatively TRBD2 (5 bases). Germline V lookup: CDR1 MNHEY, CDR2 SVGAGI. The ends were cut back, 2 bases at V and 2 bases at J, with 13 bases in the middle. This CDR3 spans 15 amino acids. CDR3 bases: TGTGCCAGCAGTTACATCGGGGAACGGACCTACGAGCAGTACTTC. This encodes CASSYIGERTYEQYF.

The chain is built from TRBV10-1 and TRBJ2-7, with D tentatively TRBD2 (5 bases). V dropped 0 bases and J dropped 7 bases, with 13 bases sitting between them. Germline assignment: CDR1 WNHNN and CDR2 SYGVQD (reference sequence). The CDR3 has 14 residues. The CDR3 here is CASSESVTSGEQYF. The CDR3 region has the DNA TGCGCCAGCAGTGAGTCGGTGACCTCGGGGGAGCAGTACTTC.

The rearrangement joins TRBV5-6 to TRBJ2-3, with D unclear. The germline V gene has CDR1 SGHDT and CDR2 YYEEEE. The CDR3 runs 15 residues. V gave up 2 bases and J gave up 1 base, with 11 bases separating them. The CDR3 sequence is CASSLALEGTDTQYF. Here the CDR3 DNA reads TGTGCCAGCAGCTTAGCTCTAGAGGGCACAGATACGCAGTATTTT.

The chain carries TRBV11-2 and TRBJ2-7; D gene ambiguous. This CDR3 contains 13 residues. Germline CDR1 and CDR2: SGHAT and FQNNGV. The V end was cut by 1 base, the J end by 4 bases, with 8 bases between. The CDR3 nucleotides read TGTGCCAGCAGCTTAGGCGCAAAATACGAGCAGTACTTC. Translated, it gives CASSLGAKYEQYF.

V and J are TRBV14 and TRBJ2-5; 8 bases are shared with TRBD2. Germline V gene data show CDR1 as SGHDN and CDR2 as FVKESK. J was trimmed by 4 bases and V by 3 bases; bases with no gene match: 4. This CDR3 region has 14 residues. The CDR3 reads CASSQGLVRETQYF. The DNA for the CDR3 is TGTGCCAGCAGCCAGGGACTAGTCCGAGAGACCCAGTACTTC.

The chain couples TRBV6-5 to TRBJ2-7, with D possibly TRBD1 on 6 matching bases. The germline V and J ends were trimmed by 5 bases and 3 bases, with 17 bases remaining between them. Germline V gives CDR1 MNHEY, CDR2 SVGAGI. The length of the CDR3 is 15 residues. As DNA, the CDR3 is TGTGCCAGCAGTCTGACAGGTGGTCTGAACTACGAGCAGTACTTC. Translating it yields CASSLTGGLNYEQYF.

The chain employs TRBV12-1 and TRBJ2-6; the table gives TRBD1 as D, unverified against the DNA. TRBV12-1 is assigned pseudogene status. The CDR3 loop spans 15 amino acids. CDR3 amino acids: CASSIGQSRANVLTF. CDR3 DNA sequence: TGTGCCAGCAGCATAGGACAAAGTCGGGCCAACGTCCTGACTTTC.

V and J are TRBV12-5 and TRBJ1-2; D remains ambiguous. V lost 6 bases and J 4 bases, leaving 12 bases between the germline ends. There are 13 residues in the CDR3. The germline gives CDR1 LGHNT, CDR2 FRNRAP. The CDR3 DNA reads TGTGCTAGTGGCCTCGGTTCGTTCTATGGCTACACCTTC. Residues: CASGLGSFYGYTF.

This chain joins TRBV27 and TRBJ2-1, with TRBD1 identical over 9 bases. In germline, CDR1 is MNHEY, CDR2 SMNVEV (reference sequence). J gave up 6 bases and V 4 bases, and 13 bases lay outside the gene matches. The CDR3 is 17 residues long. The CDR3 reads CASSSPGTGFIINEQFF. The CDR3 DNA reads TGTGCCAGCAGTTCCCCCGGGACAGGGTTTATCATCAATGAGCAGTTCTTC.

The rearrangement joins TRBV7-3 to TRBJ2-5; D gene unclear. The CDR3 covers 13 residues. Germline CDR1 and CDR2: SGHTA and FQGTGA. V dropped 2 bases and J dropped 3 bases, with 7 bases sitting between them. CDR3 DNA sequence: TGTGCCAGCAGCTTAGTCAGTAAAGAGACCCAGTACTTC. Protein product: CASSLVSKETQYF.

The CDR3 reads CASSLGLAESLSYNEQFF. The CDR3 DNA reads as TGTGCCAGCAGCTTAGGCCTAGCGGAAAGTCTCTCCTACAATGAGCAGTTCTTC. This sequence joins TRBV13 and TRBJ2-1; TRBD2 matches at 7 bases. CDR3 length equals 18 residues. Germline V gene data show CDR1 as PRHDT and CDR2 as FYEKMQ (reference sequence). J lost 0 bases, V lost 0 bases, and 8 bases had no gene match.

This chain joins TRBV2 and TRBJ2-7; D perhaps matches TRBD2 (6 bases). The germline gives CDR1 SNHLY, CDR2 FYNNEI. The CDR3 has 12 residues. Trimming stripped 10 bases from V and 2 bases from J, with 12 bases between. The CDR3 DNA sequence: TGTGCCATTCGTCGGGGGACCTACGAGCAGTACTTC. The encoded protein is CAIRRGTYEQYF.

The V gene is TRBV29-1, the J gene TRBJ1-2; D is possibly TRBD1 (6 bases). The CDR3 is made up of 14 amino acids. The germline CDR1 and CDR2 sequences are SQVTM and ANQGSEA. V lost 3 bases and J lost 4, with 15 bases in between. CDR3 protein: CSVEGPGEGYGYTF. The CDR3 DNA reads TGCAGCGTTGAGGGCCCAGGGGAAGGCTATGGCTACACCTTC.

This chain connects TRBV15 to TRBJ2-3; no reliable D call. Trimming shortened V by 0 bases and J by 3 bases, and 22 bases separated the two germline ends. CDR1 LNHNV and CDR2 YYDKDF come from the germline V gene (reference sequence). This CDR3 spans 19 amino acids. The CDR3 here is CATSRDFTEAVGWTDTQYF. The CDR3 DNA reads as TGTGCCACCAGCAGAGATTTTACCGAGGCGGTCGGGTGGACAGATACGCAGTATTTT.

The chain employs TRBV10-1 and TRBJ2-7, with TRBD1 matching 7 bases. Losses at the gene ends were 0 bases for V and 2 bases for J; bases not matched to a gene: 7. Germline V gives CDR1 WNHNN, CDR2 SYGVQD (reference sequence). The CDR3 sequence is 16 residues long. CDR3 amino acids: CASSESQAGGTYEQYF. The CDR3 DNA sequence: TGCGCCAGCAGTGAGTCTCAGGCAGGGGGTACCTACGAGCAGTACTTC.

The genes are TRBV29-1 and TRBJ2-7, with TRBD2 identical over 8 bases. The CDR3 length is 12 residues. J lost 3 bases, V lost 5 bases, and 3 bases had no gene match. CDR1 is SQVTM and CDR2 is ANQGSEA in the germline V gene. CDR3 amino acids: CSVRRGGYEQYF. CDR3 sequence (DNA): TGCAGCGTTCGTCGGGGGGGCTACGAGCAGTACTTC.

V is TRBV6-5 and J is TRBJ1-5, with D possibly matching TRBD1 (5 bases). V lost 5 bases to trimming and J lost 7 bases, with 15 bases between them. Germline V CDR1 and CDR2: MNHEY, SVGAGI. The CDR3 covers 14 residues. The CDR3 nucleotides read TGTGCCAGCAGTCCCCAGGGTATGGTCCAGCCCCAGCATTTT. It specifies CASSPQGMVQPQHF.

The chain couples TRBV29-1 to TRBJ2-1; TRBD2 matches 7 bases. The CDR3 is 14 amino acids. CDR1 and CDR2 from the germline V gene are SQVTM and ANQGSEA. V shed 3 bases and J 4 bases; nucleotides not matched to a gene: 6. CDR3 bases: TGCAGCGTTGAGGGACGGGAGGAATACAATGAGCAGTTCTTC. This sequence encodes CSVEGREEYNEQFF.

On this clone itself: Other DNA sequences of this sample code for an identical CDR3. The V and J genes are TRBV7-9 and TRBJ2-5; 7 bases map to TRBD1. Trimming took 5 bases from V and 2 from J; bases not matched to a gene: 5. CDR1 is SEHNR and CDR2 is FQNEAQ in the germline V gene (reference sequence). The CDR3 contains 14 residues. The CDR3 spells CASSPRDRQETQYF. The CDR3 DNA is TGTGCCAGCAGCCCCCGGGACAGACAAGAGACCCAGTACTTC.

For this clone: Other DNA sequences in the sample encode the same CDR3. The chain carries TRBV5-4 and TRBJ2-1; no definite D call. Per the germline V gene, CDR1 is SGHNT and CDR2 is YYREEE (reference sequence). The CDR3 spans 13 residues. Trimming pared 0 bases from V and 4 bases from J, leaving 5 bases between. The CDR3 coding sequence is TGTGCCAGCAGCTTGGGTTCTTACAATGAGCAGTTCTTC. Translating gives CASSLGSYNEQFF.

The chain is built from TRBV28 and TRBJ2-3; 9 nucleotides match TRBD2. Germline V CDR1 and CDR2: MDHEN, SYDVKM. The CDR3 is made up of 17 amino acids. With V trimmed by 1 base and J by 6 bases, 11 bases remained unmatched. DNA for the CDR3: TGTGCCAGCAGTTTATCGGCGGGAGGGCCGGTTGGGGATACGCAGTATTTT. Protein sequence: CASSLSAGGPVGDTQYF.

The genes are TRBV28 and TRBJ2-6; D not certain. V gave up 6 bases and J gave up 0 bases, with 18 bases separating them. The CDR3 loop spans 18 amino acids. From germline, CDR1 is MDHEN and CDR2 SYDVKM. The CDR3 sequence is CASRDRTSGYSGANVLTF. For the CDR3, the DNA is TGTGCCAGCAGAGACCGGACCTCCGGCTACTCTGGGGCCAACGTCCTGACTTTC.

V and J are TRBV4-1 and TRBJ1-5; maybe TRBD1 (5 bases). CDR1 is MGHRA, CDR2 YSYEKL, per germline. V lost 1 base and J 0 bases, leaving 16 bases between the germline ends. The CDR3 loop spans 18 amino acids. In DNA, the CDR3 is TGCGCCAGCAGCCAAGTTCAGGTTTCAGGGAATAGCAATCAGCCCCAGCATTTT. Translation gives CASSQVQVSGNSNQPQHF.

The chain employs TRBV7-8 and TRBJ2-3; 11 bases are a match to TRBD1. V gave up 0 bases and J gave up 9 bases; unmatched junction bases: 20. From germline, CDR1 is SGHVS and CDR2 FQNEAQ. The CDR3 has 20 amino acids. The CDR3 sequence: CASSLAGQGEMHRYGGTQYF. In nucleotides, the CDR3 is TGTGCCAGCAGCTTAGCGGGACAGGGGGAGATGCACAGATACGGAGGAACGCAGTATTTT.

The chain combines TRBV4-3 with TRBJ1-2, with D uncertain. V gave up 4 bases and J gave up 4 bases, with 10 bases separating them. CDR1 is LGHNA, CDR2 YSLEER, per germline. This CDR3 has 13 amino acids. The CDR3 DNA is TGCGCCAGCAGCCCCCGGGTGTTCTATGGCTACACCTTC. It yields the protein CASSPRVFYGYTF.